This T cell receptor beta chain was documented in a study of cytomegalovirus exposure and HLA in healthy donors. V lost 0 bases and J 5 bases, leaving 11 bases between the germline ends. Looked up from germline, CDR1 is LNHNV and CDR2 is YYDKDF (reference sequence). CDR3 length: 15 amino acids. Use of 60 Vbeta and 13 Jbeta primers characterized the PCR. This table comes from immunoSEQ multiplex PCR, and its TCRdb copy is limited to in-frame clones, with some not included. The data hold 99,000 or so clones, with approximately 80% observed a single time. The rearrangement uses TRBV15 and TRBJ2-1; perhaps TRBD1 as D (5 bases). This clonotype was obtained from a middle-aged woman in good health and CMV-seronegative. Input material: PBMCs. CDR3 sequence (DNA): TGTGCCACCAGCAGAGACAGGGCTTTAGACAATGAGCAGTTCTTC. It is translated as CATSRDRALDNEQFF.